Listed here are 20 T cell receptor beta chains from one sample, sequenced in a study of regulatory T cells in long-lasting Graves disease (dated by TCRdb to the early 2020s). The library was built by means of multiplex PCR. The run used an Illumina HiSeq 4000. CDR3 regions were amplified by Arm-PCR with iRepertoire HTBI primers to construct TCR beta libraries. Using fastp at Q25 and MiXCR, TCRdb reprocessed the public reads and kept productive beta chains. Rows with one shared CDR3 protein collapse into an entry with the most common genes and DNA. The table for this sample lists 530,000 or so distinct CDR3 sequences; more than 15% of them were counted only once. About 12% of the sample belongs to the ten largest clones. What the time point label conveys for this sample: newly diagnosed GD, antithyroid drugs for less than 3 months. RNA was extracted from PBMCs in TRIzol for both TCR sequencing and RNA sequencing.

These records were also assigned to another study, of T cells in Graves' hyperthyroidism and ophthalmopathy.

The specimen comprised peripheral blood mononuclear cells (PBMCs), sampled at new diagnosis, from a patient treated with antithyroid drugs. Receptors originate from a man younger than 35 with Graves disease. Donor details come from another sample of the same person, matched by shared clones.

At least ten counts were recorded for this clonotype. The chain has TRBV20-1 and TRBJ2-6, with D uncertain. CDR1 DFQATT and CDR2 SNEGSKA come from the germline V gene (reference sequence). V was clipped by 6 bases and J by 0 bases, with 6 bases between them. This CDR3 region has 13 residues. Written as DNA, the CDR3 is TGCAGTGCCAAAGTCTCTGGGGCCAACGTCCTGACTTTC. It codes for CSAKVSGANVLTF.

This clonotype was observed a few times. The chain has TRBV4-1 and TRBJ2-7; the D is unclear. This CDR3 has 13 residues. Per germline, CDR1 MGHRA and CDR2 YSYEKL. V dropped 0 bases and J dropped 0 bases, with 3 bases sitting between them. In DNA form, the CDR3 reads TGCGCCAGCAGCCAAGATATCTCCTACGAGCAGTACTTC. Protein sequence: CASSQDISYEQYF.

This clonotype has a count of ten or more. This chain links TRBV6-1 with TRBJ1-4; D unclear. V lost 5 bases and J lost 0, with 7 bases in between. This CDR3 region has 14 residues. Germline-derived CDR1 and CDR2 are MNHNS and SASEGT. The CDR3 loop is CASSPTATNEKLFF. DNA of the CDR3: TGTGCCAGCAGTCCAACGGCAACTAATGAAAAACTGTTTTTT.

This clonotype was counted at least ten times. One end of the junction is discordant with germline, which a read error may explain. This chain uses TRBV7-7 with TRBJ2-5; a possible D gene is TRBD1 (5 bases). The germline gives CDR1 SSHAT, CDR2 FNYEAQ (reference sequence). This CDR3 is built from 14 residues. The CDR3 region is CASSLRGIGETQYF. The DNA for the CDR3 is TGTGCTAGCAGCTTAAGGGGCATAGGCGAGACCCAGTACTTC.

This clonotype was observed once. The chain links TRBV28 to TRBJ1-5; 9 nucleotides align to TRBD1. The CDR3 is 16 residues long. J lost 6 bases, V lost 0 bases, and 6 bases had no gene match. CDR1 is MDHEN and CDR2 is SYDVKM in the germline V gene. The CDR3: CASSLWTGGGVQPQHF. The CDR3 bases are TGTGCCAGCAGTTTATGGACAGGGGGAGGGGTTCAGCCCCAGCATTTT.

The V and J genes are TRBV4-1 and TRBJ1-5; D gene uncertain. CDR1 and CDR2 from the germline V gene are MGHRA and YSYEKL. The V gene lost 3 bases and the J gene lost 2 bases, with 8 bases spanning the gap. CDR3 size: 14 residues. CDR3 DNA sequence: TGCGCCAGCAGCCACGCGGGAGGCAATCAGCCCCAGCATTTT. Its protein product is CASSHAGGNQPQHF.

Many counts were recorded for this clonotype. This chain connects TRBV12-3 or TRBV12-4 to TRBJ1-2, with D possibly being TRBD1 (5 bases). V lost 11 bases and J lost 8, with 18 bases in between. The CDR3 sequence is 12 residues long. DNA of the CDR3: TGTGCCGGGTCAGGTGGGGACCGGGGCTACACCTTC. Translated: CAGSGGDRGYTF.

This clonotype was counted many times. This chain links TRBV3-1 with TRBJ1-2; 10 positions agree with TRBD1. J was trimmed by 7 bases and V by 4 bases; bases with no gene match: 6. CDR3 length: 14 amino acids. Germline-derived CDR1 and CDR2 are LGHDT and YNNKEL (reference sequence). The CDR3 region is CASSPRTGGGGYTF. In nucleotides, the CDR3 is TGTGCCAGCAGCCCGAGGACAGGGGGTGGTGGCTACACCTTC.

This clonotype showed up just once. This chain uses TRBV5-6 with TRBJ2-7; 12 nucleotides match TRBD2. Trimming at V came to 4 bases and at J to 1 base, leaving 3 bases not matched to a gene. Germline assignment: CDR1 SGHDT and CDR2 YYEEEE. CDR3 size: 15 residues. CDR3 amino acids: CASSRTSGNSYEQYF. CDR3 DNA: TGTGCCAGCAGCCGGACTAGCGGGAATTCCTACGAGCAGTACTTC.

This clonotype was counted between two and nine times. This chain links TRBV15 with TRBJ2-3, with D possibly TRBD1 on 5 matching bases. Germline CDR1 LNHNV, CDR2 YYDKDF (reference sequence). Trimming shortened V by 4 bases and J by 14 bases, and 13 bases separated the two germline ends. The CDR3 spans 11 residues. CDR3 sequence: CATSTQGRSYF. The DNA of the CDR3 is TGTGCCACCAGCACCCAGGGCCGGTCGTATTTT. Full variable domain (missing parts from reference TRBV15 and TRBJ2-3): DAMVIQNPRYQVTQFGKPVTLSCSQTLNHNVMYWYQQKSSQAPKLLFHYYDKDFNNEADTPDNFQSRRPNTSFCFLDIRSPGLGDTAMYLCATSTQGRSYFGPGTRLTVL.

This clonotype was observed at least ten times. The genes are TRBV5-1 and TRBJ2-1; the D gene is possibly TRBD2 (6 bases). The CDR3 has 13 residues. Looked up from germline, CDR1 is SGHRS and CDR2 is YFSETQ. Trimming removed 6 bases from V and 10 bases from J, with 17 bases in between. CDR3 coding DNA: TGCGCCAGCACCCTGGAGAGGGGAGGCGAGCAGTTCTTC. Protein product: CASTLERGGEQFF.

This clonotype was seen repeatedly, ten times or more. The chain links TRBV30 to TRBJ2-1; the D is unclear. The V gene's germline CDR1 is GTSNPN and CDR2 SVGIG (reference sequence). CDR3 length equals 12 residues. The V gene lost 4 bases and the J gene lost 6 bases, with 10 bases spanning the gap. CDR3 in amino acids: CAWTLFGNEQFF. The CDR3, as DNA: TGTGCCTGGACTCTTTTTGGCAATGAGCAGTTCTTC.

This clonotype was seen more than once but under ten times. This chain connects TRBV20-1 to TRBJ2-3; possibly TRBD1 or TRBD2 for D (5 bases each). The J call may be mistaken, given a closer DNA end match to TRBJ2-7. CDR1 DFQATT and CDR2 SNEGSKA come from the germline V gene (reference sequence). The CDR3 spans 12 residues. CDR3 in amino acids: CASPGDGYEQYF. CDR3 coding DNA: TGCGCTTCTCCCGGGGACGGGTACGAGCAGTACTTC.

This clonotype was detected a few times. Since a much larger clone is just one base distant, this may be a read error. The CDR3 sequence is CAGGQTYNEQFF. CDR3 bases: TGTGCCGGCGGACAAACCTACAATGAGCAGTTCTTC. V is TRBV28 and J is TRBJ2-1; a possible D gene is TRBD1 (5 bases). Per germline, CDR1 MDHEN and CDR2 SYDVKM. CDR3 length: 12 residues. V lost 11 bases and J 2 bases, leaving 10 bases between the germline ends.

V gene TRBV5-1 combines with J gene TRBJ2-3; 13 bases map to TRBD2. Germline values: CDR1 SGHRS, CDR2 YFSETQ. The CDR3 length is 17 residues. The V gene end was trimmed by 5 bases and the J gene end by 0 bases; junction bases not matched to a gene: 6. The CDR3 DNA is TGCGCCAGCAGACGGGGGACTAGCGGGGTCAGCACAGATACGCAGTATTTT. Translation: CASRRGTSGVSTDTQYF.

With respect to this clonotype: A read error is possible here, since a much larger clone lies one base away. The chain is built from TRBV27 and TRBJ1-2, with D possibly TRBD1 on 5 matching bases. The germline V gene encodes CDR1 MNHEY and CDR2 SMNVEV (reference sequence). The CDR3 loop spans 14 amino acids. V lost 3 bases and J 0 bases, leaving 8 bases between the germline ends. The CDR3 sequence is CASSFTGANYGYTF. Here the CDR3 DNA reads TGTGCCAGCAGTTTTACAGGAGCTAACTATGGCTACACCTTC.

The table lists this clonotype with many counts. The rearrangement uses TRBV7-9 and TRBJ2-5; D is perhaps TRBD1 or TRBD2 (5 bases each). The CDR3 is 15 residues long. V shed 3 bases and J shed 5 bases, with 16 bases lying between them. CDR1 SEHNR and CDR2 FQNEAQ come from the germline V gene (reference sequence). CDR3 coding DNA: TGTGCCAGCAGCTTCTACGGGACCTCGCGGGAGACCCAGTACTTC. Amino acid sequence: CASSFYGTSRETQYF.

This clonotype came up many times. This chain joins TRBV5-1 and TRBJ2-7, with 12 bases lining up with TRBD1. Trimming cost V 4 bases and J 5 bases; bases outside gene matches: 7. This CDR3 region has 15 residues. Germline lookup yields CDR1 SGHRS and CDR2 YFSETQ. CDR3 bases: TGCGCCAGCAGCACCGGGACAGGGGGCGCGGACGAGCAGTACTTC. Translating it yields CASSTGTGGADEQYF.

This clonotype was counted at least ten times. The rearrangement uses TRBV13 and TRBJ2-7, with D uncertain. The CDR3 extends over 12 amino acids. Germline V gene sequence: CDR1 PRHDT, CDR2 FYEKMQ (reference sequence). Trimming took off 0 bases at V and 4 bases at J, with 4 bases between the two ends. The CDR3 nucleotides read TGTGCCAGCAGCTTAGGGTGGTACGAGCAGTACTTC. As protein: CASSLGWYEQYF.

The chain links TRBV2 to TRBJ1-2, with 9 bases lining up with TRBD1. In germline, CDR1 is SNHLY, CDR2 FYNNEI. The CDR3 consists of 14 residues. Unmatched junction bases numbered 6, after V lost 4 bases and J lost 6 bases. DNA for the CDR3: TGTGCCAGCAGTGGGACAGGGGATCCCGATGGCTACACCTTC. Its translation is CASSGTGDPDGYTF.